This TCR beta chain emerged from a study of Graves' ophthalmopathy and Graves' hyperthyroidism. Overall study findings and caveats: For predicting ophthalmopathy progression, the model had about 64% sensitivity and approximately 72% specificity.

Amplified material comprised TCR beta CDR3 regions derived from RNA transcripts. HTBI primers were employed in first-round RT-PCR, then a second-round multiplex PCR followed. TCRdb redid the calling of the multiplex PCR reads with MiXCR, one entry per CDR3 protein. The sample shows about 740,000 distinct CDR3 sequences, roughly two fifths of them seen only once. Germline loops: CDR1 SNHLY, CDR2 FYNNEI. The CDR3 length is 15 residues. Trimming pared 7 bases from V and 3 bases from J, leaving 19 bases between. As to this clonotype: Its target is not known.

CAS ≥3, NOSPECS ≥4, moderate-to-severe activity and duration under 3 months marked donors with ophthalmopathy. Uncontrolled infections, pregnancy, lactation or other autoimmune diseases led to patient exclusion. Clinicians made diagnoses from clinical symptoms, serum thyroxine, TRAb, thyroid ultrasound and orbital computed tomography. The sample consisted of peripheral blood. The J gene is TRBJ2-7, the V gene TRBV2; D uncertain. The sequence derives from an adult man with Graves' ophthalmopathy. CDR3 sequence: CASKWEMGSYYEQYF. In nucleotides, the CDR3 is TGTGCCAGCAAGTGGGAAATGGGCTCCTACTACGAGCAGTACTTC.